This entry lists 27 T cell receptor beta chains sequenced from one sample in a study of T cell changes during pregnancy in multiple sclerosis. The protocol was immunoSEQ multiplex PCR, while the TCRdb copy is restricted to in-frame clones and leaves out a portion. The sample shows some 60,000 clones, just over 90% of them seen only once. The sequencing used peripheral blood, collected after pregnancy. These receptors were taken from a female donor with multiple sclerosis, enrolled in a pregnancy study.

The rearrangement joins TRBV15 to TRBJ1-2; 7 bases line up with TRBD1. CDR1 and CDR2 from the germline V gene are LNHNV and YYDKDF (reference sequence). Trimming at V came to 4 bases and at J to 5 bases, leaving 7 bases not matched to a gene. The CDR3 loop spans 14 amino acids. The CDR3 sequence: CATSIGQEVYGYTF. CDR3 in DNA: TGTGCCACCAGCATCGGACAGGAAGTATATGGCTACACCTTC.

The J gene is TRBJ2-2, the V gene TRBV9; TRBD1 aligns across 9 bases. Germline V gives CDR1 SGDLS, CDR2 YYNGEE. This CDR3 region has 16 residues. V was clipped by 0 bases and J by 5 bases; unmatched bases: 5. The CDR3 sequence is CASSVVGTGKTGELFF. CDR3 sequence (DNA): TGTGCCAGCAGCGTAGTTGGGACAGGGAAGACCGGGGAGCTGTTTTTT.

This clone was observed a handful of times. This rearrangement joins TRBV14 to TRBJ2-5; a weak D match, TRBD1 (6 bases). Germline V gene lookup returns CDR1 SGHDN and CDR2 FVKESK. The CDR3 is 15 amino acids. V dropped 4 bases and J dropped 5 bases, with 17 bases sitting between them. CDR3: CASSPGDTPGETQYF. CDR3 DNA: TGTGCCAGCAGCCCAGGGGACACCCCGGGGGAGACCCAGTACTTC.

Details on this clone: Other DNA sequences from this sample encode an identical CDR3 as well. The chain combines TRBV19 with TRBJ2-7; 15 bases align to TRBD2. V lost 5 bases, J lost 4 bases, and 3 bases stayed unmatched. This CDR3 comprises 15 residues. Germline assignment: CDR1 LNHDA and CDR2 SQIVND (reference sequence). CDR3 sequence (DNA): TGTGCCAGTAGTCCAGGACTAGCGGGAGGGTACGAGCAGTACTTC. Amino acid sequence: CASSPGLAGGYEQYF.

The rearrangement uses TRBV6-5 and TRBJ2-1; 11 nucleotides align to TRBD2. CDR1 MNHEY and CDR2 SVGAGI come from the germline V gene. V lost 4 bases and J lost 4; bases outside the gene matches: 6. The CDR3 is made up of 16 amino acids. For the CDR3, the DNA is TGTGCCAGCAGTTTAACCGGGACTAGCGGATACAATGAGCAGTTCTTC. Translation: CASSLTGTSGYNEQFF.

V gene TRBV9 combines with J gene TRBJ2-2, with a possible D match to TRBD2 (6 bases). This CDR3 spans 14 amino acids. Germline V lookup: CDR1 SGDLS, CDR2 YYNGEE. V was cut by 0 bases and J by 6 bases, with 9 bases left in between. As DNA, the CDR3 is TGTGCCAGCAGCGTAGGTAGCGGACCCGGGGAGCTGTTTTTT. Its protein is CASSVGSGPGELFF.

The chain carries TRBV7-6 and TRBJ2-1; TRBD2 matches 14 bases. This CDR3 has 16 amino acids. In germline, CDR1 is SGHVS, CDR2 FNYEAQ. J lost 9 bases, V lost 5 bases, and 9 bases had no gene match. CDR3 DNA: TGTGCCAGCAGCCCCCTCGGGACTAGCGGGAGTACTGAGCAGTTCTTC. This codes for CASSPLGTSGSTEQFF. The variable domain in full, completed from reference TRBV7-6 and TRBJ2-1, reads GAGVSQSPRYKVTKRGQDVALRCDPISGHVSLYWYRQALGQGPEFLTYFNYEAQQDKSGLPNDRFSAERPEGSISTLTIQRTEQRDSAMYRCASSPLGTSGSTEQFFGPGTRLTVL.

CDR3 sequence reads: CASRSGQALNTEAFF. Here the CDR3 DNA reads TGTGCCAGCCGATCCGGACAGGCTTTGAACACTGAAGCTTTCTTT. V usage is TRBV6-5 and J usage is TRBJ1-1; 7 nucleotides line up with TRBD1. Trimming at V came to 8 bases and at J to 0 bases, leaving 9 bases not matched to a gene. The CDR3 spans 15 residues. Germline V gene lookup returns CDR1 MNHEY and CDR2 SVGAGI.

With regard to this clone: The junction shows a germline mismatch at one end, possibly a read error. This sequence joins TRBV7-7 and TRBJ2-1; the match to TRBD2 covers 7 bases. Germline V gene data show CDR1 as SSHAT and CDR2 as FNYEAQ (reference sequence). The CDR3 has 14 residues. CDR3 bases: TGTGCTAGCAGCTTAGCGCCTGGGGGAGGGGAGCAGTTCTTC. Protein product: CASSLAPGGGEQFF.

The rearrangement joins TRBV6-5 to TRBJ2-7; 7 nucleotides agree with TRBD1. V shed 6 bases, J shed 2 bases, and the junction held 4 bases outside the gene matches. This CDR3 region has 13 residues. CDR1 is MNHEY, CDR2 SVGAGI, per germline. The CDR3 nucleotides are TGTGCCAGCAGACAGACAGGGACCTACGAGCAGTACTTC. Amino acids: CASRQTGTYEQYF.

J is TRBJ2-6 and V is TRBV2; TRBD1 matches 12 bases. This CDR3 comprises 18 residues. The germline CDR1 and CDR2 sequences are SNHLY and FYNNEI. After removal of 6 bases from V and 2 bases from J, the junction contained 8 bases not matched to a gene. The CDR3 protein is CASRFPGTGGPGANVLTF. The CDR3 DNA sequence: TGTGCCAGCAGATTCCCCGGGACAGGGGGCCCTGGGGCCAACGTCCTGACTTTC.

The chain carries TRBV28 and TRBJ2-7, with D possibly TRBD2 on 6 matching bases. CDR1 and CDR2 from the germline V gene are MDHEN and SYDVKM. Trimming removed 6 bases from V and 0 bases from J, with 15 bases in between. This CDR3 contains 15 residues. CDR3 sequence: CASSKGGVRSYEQYF. The CDR3, as DNA: TGTGCCAGCAGCAAGGGAGGCGTCCGCTCCTACGAGCAGTACTTC.

The chain links TRBV18 to TRBJ2-3, with 13 bases identical to TRBD2. The V gene's germline CDR1 is KGHSH and CDR2 LQKENI. The trim removed 3 bases at V and 0 bases at J, leaving 6 bases unmatched. This CDR3 contains 18 residues. The CDR3, as DNA: TGTGCCAGCTCACCGCAACTAGCGGGAGGGCCGAGCACAGATACGCAGTATTTT. Protein: CASSPQLAGGPSTDTQYF.

The chain uses TRBV7-2 and TRBJ1-1; D is unclear. The V end lost 5 bases, the J end lost 1 base, and 8 bases lay between the germline ends. The CDR3 totals 13 residues. Germline V gene sequence: CDR1 SGHTA, CDR2 FQGNSA. The CDR3 DNA is TGTGCCAGCAGCGCCAACAAGAACACTGAAGCTTTCTTT. The encoded protein is CASSANKNTEAFF.

The gene calls are TRBV12-2 and TRBJ2-3; the table's D gene call, TRBD2, was not cross checked with the DNA. TRBV12-2 is a documented pseudogene. The CDR3 has 15 amino acids. The CDR3 loop is CASRLALSGTLGQYF. CDR3 DNA sequence: TGTGCAAGTCGCTTAGCGCTCAGCGGGACCTTGGGGCAGTATTTT.

Only one count was recorded for this clone. The V gene is TRBV9, the J gene TRBJ2-2; D is possibly TRBD1 (6 bases). The CDR3 runs 15 residues. Germline values: CDR1 SGDLS, CDR2 YYNGEE. V lost 3 bases and J 2 bases, leaving 11 bases between the germline ends. The CDR3: CASSAYRVNTGELFF. DNA of the CDR3: TGTGCCAGCAGCGCTTACAGGGTTAACACCGGGGAGCTGTTTTTT.

V gene TRBV27 combines with J gene TRBJ1-1; TRBD1 is a possible D gene (5 bases). Between the trimmed V and J ends, which lost 3 bases and 4 bases, there was a span of 9 bases. This CDR3 comprises 13 residues. In germline, CDR1 is MNHEY, CDR2 SMNVEV (reference sequence). The CDR3: CASSFMGGTEAFF. The DNA of the CDR3 is TGTGCCAGCAGTTTCATGGGGGGCACTGAAGCTTTCTTT.

The J gene is TRBJ2-1, the V gene TRBV19, with D maybe TRBD2 (6 bases). Germline V gene lookup returns CDR1 LNHDA and CDR2 SQIVND (reference sequence). The V gene lost 7 bases and the J gene lost 0 bases, with 13 bases spanning the gap. The CDR3 contains 15 residues. The CDR3 DNA sequence: TGTGCCAGTACCCCAGCGGGCCGCTCCTACAATGAGCAGTTCTTC. Protein product: CASTPAGRSYNEQFF.

The chain links TRBV6-6 to TRBJ2-3, with 7 bases lining up with TRBD2. The trim removed 6 bases at V and 5 bases at J, leaving 11 bases unmatched. Germline V gene sequence: CDR1 MNHNY, CDR2 SVGAGI (reference sequence). This CDR3 has 15 residues. CDR3 nucleotides: TGTGCCAGCAGCACCGGGACTACGTTATTAGATACGCAGTATTTT. It translates to CASSTGTTLLDTQYF.

The chain combines TRBV7-2 with TRBJ2-1; tentatively, D is TRBD2 (5 bases). The germline V and J ends were trimmed by 2 bases and 4 bases, with 12 bases remaining between them. Per germline, CDR1 SGHTA and CDR2 FQGNSA. The CDR3 consists of 15 residues. CDR3 nucleotides: TGTGCCAGCAGCTTAATGGTCGGAGGTTACAATGAGCAGTTCTTC. It is translated as CASSLMVGGYNEQFF.

The rearrangement uses TRBV6-1 and TRBJ2-5, with D tentatively TRBD2 (5 bases). Trimming left V 7 bases short and J 5 bases short, with 14 bases between. The germline CDR1 and CDR2 sequences are MNHNS and SASEGT. The length of the CDR3 is 13 residues. The CDR3 spells CASKEGSWETQYF. CDR3 in DNA: TGTGCCAGCAAGGAAGGGAGTTGGGAGACCCAGTACTTC.

The chain is built from TRBV2 and TRBJ1-3, with unresolved D. The V end lost 4 bases, the J end lost 3 bases, and 4 bases lay between the germline ends. CDR1 is SNHLY, CDR2 FYNNEI, per germline. The CDR3 is made up of 12 amino acids. The CDR3 sequence is CASSARGNTIYF. As DNA, the CDR3 is TGTGCCAGCAGTGCTCGTGGAAACACCATATATTTT.

The rearrangement uses TRBV7-2 and TRBJ2-7, with D perhaps TRBD1 (6 bases). Germline loops: CDR1 SGHTA, CDR2 FQGNSA. Trimming cost V 5 bases and J 2 bases, with 19 bases left between them. CDR3 length: 16 amino acids. The CDR3 nucleotides read TGTGCCAGCAGCGTCGACCCGGGACACCAACCCTACGAGCAGTACTTC. It codes for CASSVDPGHQPYEQYF.

The rearrangement links TRBV10-2 to TRBJ1-3; 8 bases line up with TRBD1. CDR1 and CDR2 (germline): WSHSY, SAAADI. After removal of 10 bases from V and 3 bases from J, the junction contained 8 bases not matched to a gene. This CDR3 has 14 amino acids. CDR3: CATLDRGLGNTIYF. CDR3 nucleotides: TGCGCCACGCTCGACAGGGGCCTTGGAAACACCATATATTTT.

The table lists this clone with a few counts. The chain joins TRBV29-1 to TRBJ1-1; D is perhaps TRBD1 (6 bases). The CDR3 is 14 residues long. Trimming left V 3 bases short and J 1 base short, with 12 bases between. The V gene's germline CDR1 is SQVTM and CDR2 ANQGSEA. CDR3 in amino acids: CSVEGHRKNTEAFF. The CDR3 coding sequence is TGCAGCGTTGAGGGACACAGGAAGAACACTGAAGCTTTCTTT.

This chain connects TRBV18 to TRBJ2-5; weak D call: TRBD1 (5 bases). Germline V gives CDR1 KGHSH, CDR2 LQKENI. This CDR3 has 15 residues. V was cut by 1 base and J by 2 bases, with 11 bases left in between. The CDR3 bases are TGTGCCAGCTCACCACGGGCAGGACAACAAGAGACCCAGTACTTC. This encodes CASSPRAGQQETQYF. The variable domain in full, with the rest retrieved from reference TRBV18 and TRBJ2-5, is NAGVMQNPRHLVRRRGQEARLRCSPMKGHSHVYWYRQLPEEGLKFMVYLQKENIIDESGMPKERFSAEFPKEGPSILRIQQVVRGDSAAYFCASSPRAGQQETQYFGPGTRLLVL.

The J gene is TRBJ2-1, the V gene TRBV19; 9 bases line up with TRBD1. From germline, CDR1 is LNHDA and CDR2 SQIVND (reference sequence). V lost 4 bases, J lost 5 bases, and 12 bases stayed unmatched. This CDR3 has 17 amino acids. Written as DNA, the CDR3 is TGTGCCAGTAGTAGAGAATACAGGGGGCCCAGGGACAATGAGCAGTTCTTC. This encodes CASSREYRGPRDNEQFF.